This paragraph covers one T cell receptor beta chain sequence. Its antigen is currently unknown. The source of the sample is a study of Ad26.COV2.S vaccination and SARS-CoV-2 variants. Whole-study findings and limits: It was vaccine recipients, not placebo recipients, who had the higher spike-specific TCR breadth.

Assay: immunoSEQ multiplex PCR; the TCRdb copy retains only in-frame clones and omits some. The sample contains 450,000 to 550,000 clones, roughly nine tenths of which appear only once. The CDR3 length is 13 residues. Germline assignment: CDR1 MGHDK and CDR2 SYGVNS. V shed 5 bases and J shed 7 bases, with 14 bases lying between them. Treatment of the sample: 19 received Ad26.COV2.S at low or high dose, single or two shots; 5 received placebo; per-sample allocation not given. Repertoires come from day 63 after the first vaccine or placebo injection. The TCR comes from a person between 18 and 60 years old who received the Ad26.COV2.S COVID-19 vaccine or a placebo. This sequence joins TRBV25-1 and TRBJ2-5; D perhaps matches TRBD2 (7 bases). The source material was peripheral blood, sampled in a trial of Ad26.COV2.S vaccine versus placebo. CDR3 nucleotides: TGTGCCAGCAGTAAAACAGGGAGGGGGACCCAGTACTTC. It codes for CASSKTGRGTQYF.